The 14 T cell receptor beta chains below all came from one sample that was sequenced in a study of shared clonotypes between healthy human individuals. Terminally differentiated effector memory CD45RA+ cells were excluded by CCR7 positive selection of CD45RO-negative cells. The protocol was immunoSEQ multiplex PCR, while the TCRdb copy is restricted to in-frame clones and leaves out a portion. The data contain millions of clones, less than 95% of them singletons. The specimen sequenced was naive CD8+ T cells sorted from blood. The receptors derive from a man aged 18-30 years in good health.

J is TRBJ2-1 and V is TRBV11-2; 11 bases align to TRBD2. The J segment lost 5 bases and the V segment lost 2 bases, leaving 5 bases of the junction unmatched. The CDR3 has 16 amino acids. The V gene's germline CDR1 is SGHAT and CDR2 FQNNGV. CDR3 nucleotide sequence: TGTGCCAGCAGCTTACCCGGGACTAGCGGCGACAATGAGCAGTTCTTC. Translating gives CASSLPGTSGDNEQFF.

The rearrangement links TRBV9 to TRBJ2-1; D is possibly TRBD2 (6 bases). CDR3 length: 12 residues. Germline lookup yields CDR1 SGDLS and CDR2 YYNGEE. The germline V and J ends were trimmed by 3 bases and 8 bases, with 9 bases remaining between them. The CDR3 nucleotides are TGTGCCAGCAGCGCGGGAGTGGATGAGCAGTTCTTC. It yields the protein CASSAGVDEQFF. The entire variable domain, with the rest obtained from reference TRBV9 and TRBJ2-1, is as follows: DSGVTQTPKHLITATGQRVTLRCSPRSGDLSVYWYQQSLDQGLQFLIQYYNGEERAKGNILERFSAQQFPDLHSELNLSSLELGDSALYFCASSAGVDEQFFGPGTRLTVL.

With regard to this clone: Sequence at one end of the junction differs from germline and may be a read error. In DNA form, the CDR3 reads TGTGCCAGCACTTTAGCGGGGGGAACCTACAATGAGCAGTTCTTC. Translating gives CASTLAGGTYNEQFF. The chain has TRBV27 and TRBJ2-1; 10 positions match TRBD2. Germline V CDR1 and CDR2: MNHEY, SMNVEV (reference sequence). CDR3 length: 15 amino acids.

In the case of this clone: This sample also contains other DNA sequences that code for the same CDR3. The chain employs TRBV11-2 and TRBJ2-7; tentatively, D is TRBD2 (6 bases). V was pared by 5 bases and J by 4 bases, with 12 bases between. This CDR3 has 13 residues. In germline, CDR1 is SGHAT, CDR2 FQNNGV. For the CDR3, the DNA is TGTGCCAGCAGCCTCCAGACTAGTTACGAGCAGTACTTC. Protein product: CASSLQTSYEQYF.

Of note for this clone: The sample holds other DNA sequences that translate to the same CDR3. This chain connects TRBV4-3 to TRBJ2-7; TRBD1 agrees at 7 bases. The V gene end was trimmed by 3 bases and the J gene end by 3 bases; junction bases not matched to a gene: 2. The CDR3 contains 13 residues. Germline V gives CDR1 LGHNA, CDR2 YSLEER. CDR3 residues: CASSQGQNYEQYF. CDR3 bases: TGCGCCAGCAGCCAGGGACAGAACTACGAGCAGTACTTC.

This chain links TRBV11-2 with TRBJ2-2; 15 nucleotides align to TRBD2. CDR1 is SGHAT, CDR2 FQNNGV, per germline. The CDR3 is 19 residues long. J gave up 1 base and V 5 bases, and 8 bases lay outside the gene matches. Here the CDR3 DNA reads TGTGCCAGCAGCGTAACCGGGACTAGCGGGGGGATGAACACCGGGGAGCTGTTTTTT. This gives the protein CASSVTGTSGGMNTGELFF.

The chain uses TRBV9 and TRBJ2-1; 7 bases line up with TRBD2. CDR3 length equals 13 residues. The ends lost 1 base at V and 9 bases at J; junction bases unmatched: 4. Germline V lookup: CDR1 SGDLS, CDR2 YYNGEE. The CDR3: CASSVISGPEQFF. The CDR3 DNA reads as TGTGCCAGCAGCGTAATTAGCGGGCCTGAGCAGTTCTTC. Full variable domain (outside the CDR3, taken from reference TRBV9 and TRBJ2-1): DSGVTQTPKHLITATGQRVTLRCSPRSGDLSVYWYQQSLDQGLQFLIQYYNGEERAKGNILERFSAQQFPDLHSELNLSSLELGDSALYFCASSVISGPEQFFGPGTRLTVL.

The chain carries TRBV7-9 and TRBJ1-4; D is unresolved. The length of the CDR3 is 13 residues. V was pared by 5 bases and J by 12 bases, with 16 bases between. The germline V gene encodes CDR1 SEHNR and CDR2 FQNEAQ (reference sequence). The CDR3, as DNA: TGTGCCAGCAGCCCCTTTTTGACAAAACAACTGTTTTTT. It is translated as CASSPFLTKQLFF. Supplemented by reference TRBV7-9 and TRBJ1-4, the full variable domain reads DTGVSQNPRHKITKRGQNVTFRCDPISEHNRLYWYRQTLGQGPEFLTYFQNEAQLEKSRLLSDRFSAERPKGSFSTLEIQRTEQGDSAMYLCASSPFLTKQLFFGSGTQLSVL.

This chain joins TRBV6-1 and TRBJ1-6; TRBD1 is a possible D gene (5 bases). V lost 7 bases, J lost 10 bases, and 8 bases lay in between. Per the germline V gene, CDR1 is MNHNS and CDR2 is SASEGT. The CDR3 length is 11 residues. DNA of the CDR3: TGTGCCAGCATCGGGGACTCACCCCTCCACTTT. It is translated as CASIGDSPLHF.

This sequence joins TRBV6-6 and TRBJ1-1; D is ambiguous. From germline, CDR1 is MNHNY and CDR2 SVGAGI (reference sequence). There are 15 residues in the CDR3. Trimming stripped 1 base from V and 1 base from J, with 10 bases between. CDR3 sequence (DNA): TGTGCCAGCAGTTACTTAGTGCCGCAGAACACTGAAGCTTTCTTT. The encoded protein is CASSYLVPQNTEAFF.

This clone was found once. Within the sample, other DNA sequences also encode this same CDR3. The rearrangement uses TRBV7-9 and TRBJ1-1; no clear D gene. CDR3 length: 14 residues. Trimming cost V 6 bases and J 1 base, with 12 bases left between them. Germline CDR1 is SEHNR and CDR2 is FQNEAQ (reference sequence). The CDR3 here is CASSPRAGNTEAFF. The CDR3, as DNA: TGTGCCAGCAGTCCCCGGGCGGGGAACACTGAAGCTTTCTTT.

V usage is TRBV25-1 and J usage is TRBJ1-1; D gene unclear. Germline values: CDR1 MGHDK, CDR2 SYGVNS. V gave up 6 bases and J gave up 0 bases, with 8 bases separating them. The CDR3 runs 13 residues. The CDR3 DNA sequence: TGTGCCAGCAGAGACACTATGAACACTGAAGCTTTCTTT. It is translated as CASRDTMNTEAFF.

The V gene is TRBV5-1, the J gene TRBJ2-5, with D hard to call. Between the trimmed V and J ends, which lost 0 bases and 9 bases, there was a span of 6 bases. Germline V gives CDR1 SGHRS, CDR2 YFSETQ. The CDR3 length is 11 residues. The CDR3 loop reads CASSLGDAQYF. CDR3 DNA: TGCGCCAGCAGCTTGGGAGACGCCCAGTACTTC.

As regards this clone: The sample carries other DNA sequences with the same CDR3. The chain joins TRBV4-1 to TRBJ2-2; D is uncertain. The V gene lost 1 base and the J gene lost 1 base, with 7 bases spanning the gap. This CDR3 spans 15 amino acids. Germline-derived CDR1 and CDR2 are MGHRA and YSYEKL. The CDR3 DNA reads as TGCGCCAGCAGCCAAGTGCCTGGGAACACCGGGGAGCTGTTTTTT. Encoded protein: CASSQVPGNTGELFF.